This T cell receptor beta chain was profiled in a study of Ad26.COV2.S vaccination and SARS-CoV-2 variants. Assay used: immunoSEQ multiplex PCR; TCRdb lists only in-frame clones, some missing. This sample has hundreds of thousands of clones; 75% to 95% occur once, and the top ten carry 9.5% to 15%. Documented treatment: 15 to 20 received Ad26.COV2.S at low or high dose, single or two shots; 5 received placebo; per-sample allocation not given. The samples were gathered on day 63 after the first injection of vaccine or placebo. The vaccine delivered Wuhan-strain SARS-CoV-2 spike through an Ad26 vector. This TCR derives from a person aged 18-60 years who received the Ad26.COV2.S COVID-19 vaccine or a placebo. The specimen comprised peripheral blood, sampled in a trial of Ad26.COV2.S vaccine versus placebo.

The DNA for the CDR3 is TGTGCCAGCAGCCCGGGACTAGCCCTCACAGATACGCAGTATTTT. Encoded protein: CASSPGLALTDTQYF. The V call is TRBV7-8, the J call TRBJ2-3, with 9 bases lining up with TRBD2. Trimming took 5 bases from V and 2 from J; bases not matched to a gene: 5. The CDR3 consists of 15 residues. Per germline, CDR1 SGHVS and CDR2 FQNEAQ.